This T cell receptor (beta chain) comes out of a study of beta chain features in type 1 diabetes. Whole-study findings and limits: The naive, central memory and Treg TCRB repertoires looked more alike in patients than they did in healthy donors. Whether TCRB rearrangement is influenced by HLA type was left unresolved in this analysis.

The purity of all sorted populations exceeded 98%. This CDR3 spans 14 amino acids. The germline V gene has CDR1 MDHEN and CDR2 SYDVKM. V was pared by 2 bases and J by 2 bases, with 10 bases between. As to this clone: Its antigen remains unidentified.

Every isolated RNA sample was fully reverse transcribed, so sequencing captured expressed TCRB transcripts. Profiling relied on immunoSEQ multiplex PCR, and the TCRdb table lists in-frame clones only, not all of them. The table lists about 230,000 clones, 9.6% of them singletons, with about 0.037% in the top ten. This receptor was taken from a woman between 18 and 29 years old in good health. This rearrangement joins TRBV28 to TRBJ2-7; D uncertain. Sample: naive CD4+ T cells from blood. Here the CDR3 DNA reads TGTGCCAGCAGTTTAGGTCGGCGGACCTACGAGCAGTACTTC. As protein: CASSLGRRTYEQYF.